The source of this T cell receptor beta chain is a study of shared clonotypes between healthy human individuals. V trimming: 4 bases; J trimming: 4 bases; junction bases outside the gene matches: 5. The CDR3 has 15 residues. Germline lookup yields CDR1 SGHNT and CDR2 YYREEE (reference sequence). Method: immunoSEQ multiplex PCR; TCRdb's copy keeps in-frame clones and lacks some. Altogether 400,000 to 600,000 clones are present, 60% to 80% being singletons, with the ten largest covering about 12%. V is TRBV5-4 and J is TRBJ2-1, with 10 positions matching TRBD2. Sequenced material: PBMCs. The receptor comes from a middle-aged woman in good health. Some clones in this sample may be carry-over from other donors' samples. CDR3 residues: CASSPTSGAYNEQFF. CDR3 DNA: TGTGCCAGCAGCCCAACTAGCGGGGCGTACAATGAGCAGTTCTTC.